This entry lists 25 T cell receptor beta chains sequenced from one sample in a study of blood T cell repertoires in COVID-19. TCRdb's table, derived via immunoSEQ multiplex PCR, lists solely in-frame clones and lacks some. The table shows about 75,000 clones, with less than 85% occurring only once. Sequencing input: peripheral blood. The receptors here all came from a human donor with acute or convalescent COVID-19. The donor label of this sample is uncertain.

This clone was observed a handful of times. The rearrangement uses TRBV27 and TRBJ2-7; the match to TRBD2 covers 10 bases. Germline V lookup: CDR1 MNHEY, CDR2 SMNVEV (reference sequence). The CDR3 is 16 amino acids. The junction had 6 bases not matched to a gene; V was cut back by 4 bases and J by 0 bases. CDR3 amino acids: CASSSVGTSASYEQYF. As DNA, the CDR3 is TGTGCCAGCAGTTCGGTCGGGACTAGCGCCTCCTACGAGCAGTACTTC.

This chain connects TRBV20-1 to TRBJ2-3, with TRBD2 matching 7 bases. The germline gives CDR1 DFQATT, CDR2 SNEGSKA (reference sequence). The CDR3 contains 14 residues. The trim removed 3 bases at V and 3 bases at J, leaving 6 bases unmatched. This CDR3 reads CSASQSGTTDTQYF. CDR3 nucleotides: TGCAGTGCTAGTCAGAGCGGGACTACAGATACGCAGTATTTT.

V usage is TRBV6-5 and J usage is TRBJ1-2, with TRBD1 matching 8 bases. Germline V gene lookup returns CDR1 MNHEY and CDR2 SVGAGI. The junction had 6 bases not matched to a gene; V was cut back by 2 bases and J by 4 bases. CDR3 length: 15 residues. CDR3 region: CASSYMPGGGYGYTF. The DNA for the CDR3 is TGTGCCAGCAGTTACATGCCAGGGGGCGGCTATGGCTACACCTTC.

The chain links TRBV7-9 to TRBJ2-1; no clear D. This CDR3 contains 13 residues. Germline loops: CDR1 SEHNR, CDR2 FQNEAQ (reference sequence). V was clipped by 4 bases and J by 10 bases, with 14 bases between them. Written as DNA, the CDR3 is TGTGCCAGCAGCTCCCGCCACTACGGGGAGCAGTTCTTC. Translated, it gives CASSSRHYGEQFF. The full variable domain, in which reference TRBV7-9 and TRBJ2-1 provide the parts outside the CDR3, is DTGVSQNPRHKITKRGQNVTFRCDPISEHNRLYWYRQTLGQGPEFLTYFQNEAQLEKSRLLSDRFSAERPKGSFSTLEIQRTEQGDSAMYLCASSSRHYGEQFFGPGTRLTVL.

The V call is TRBV5-4, the J call TRBJ1-5, with D perhaps TRBD1 (5 bases). The V end was cut by 4 bases, the J end by 4 bases, with 9 bases between. CDR1 SGHNT and CDR2 YYREEE come from the germline V gene (reference sequence). CDR3 length equals 13 residues. The DNA of the CDR3 is TGTGCCAGCAGCGAAGGGGCAAATCAGCCCCAGCATTTT. Translated, it gives CASSEGANQPQHF.

The chain joins TRBV28 to TRBJ2-7, with 7 positions matching TRBD2. The CDR3 is 14 residues long. Germline CDR1 MDHEN, CDR2 SYDVKM. Unmatched junction bases numbered 13, after V lost 9 bases and J lost 5 bases. The CDR3 DNA reads as TGTGCCAGTGGGGTGGTCAGCGGGAACCACGAGCAGTACTTC. It specifies CASGVVSGNHEQYF.

The rearrangement joins TRBV7-9 to TRBJ1-2, with a possible D match to TRBD1 (6 bases). The ends were cut back, 5 bases at V and 4 bases at J, with 17 bases in the middle. Germline V gene lookup returns CDR1 SEHNR and CDR2 FQNEAQ (reference sequence). This CDR3 contains 15 residues. This CDR3 is CASSHHRDTGYGYTF. CDR3 DNA sequence: TGTGCCAGCAGCCACCACCGGGACACGGGCTATGGCTACACCTTC.

Only a few counts were recorded for this clone. V usage is TRBV4-1 and J usage is TRBJ2-2; tentatively, D is TRBD2 (5 bases). Germline assignment: CDR1 MGHRA and CDR2 YSYEKL. Trimming shortened V by 4 bases and J by 1 base, and 16 bases separated the two germline ends. The CDR3 is 17 residues long. The CDR3 loop reads CASSRNTRERNTGELFF. The CDR3 bases are TGCGCCAGCAGCCGCAATACCCGGGAACGGAACACCGGGGAGCTGTTTTTT.

In DNA form, the CDR3 reads TGTGCCAGCTCACTCGGACAGGGAAAATCTGGAAACACCATATATTTT. The encoded protein is CASSLGQGKSGNTIYF. This chain uses TRBV18 with TRBJ1-3; TRBD1 matches 8 bases. V dropped 4 bases and J dropped 1; count of bases not matched to a gene: 6. Germline V lookup: CDR1 KGHSH, CDR2 LQKENI. The CDR3 length is 16 residues.

The chain uses TRBV9 and TRBJ2-7, with D perhaps matching TRBD2 (6 bases). The germline V and J ends were trimmed by 0 bases and 6 bases, with 10 bases remaining between them. The germline V gene has CDR1 SGDLS and CDR2 YYNGEE. The CDR3 is 13 amino acids. Written as DNA, the CDR3 is TGTGCCAGCAGCGTAGGTTCCGGGGGCGAGCAGTACTTC. This encodes CASSVGSGGEQYF.

In this sample, this clone turned up once. The CDR3 DNA reads TGTGCCAGCAGCCGGTCGGTAGCGGGATCCTACGAGCAGTACTTC. Amino acid sequence: CASSRSVAGSYEQYF. The chain joins TRBV28 to TRBJ2-7; 8 nucleotides agree with TRBD2. Losses at the gene ends were 6 bases for V and 1 base for J; bases not matched to a gene: 8. Germline CDR1 reads MDHEN; CDR2 reads SYDVKM. The CDR3 has 15 amino acids. The whole variable domain, filled in from reference TRBV28 and TRBJ2-7, reads DVKVTQSSRYLVKRTGEKVFLECVQDMDHENMFWYRQDPGLGLRLIYFSYDVKMKEKGDIPEGYSVSREKKERFSLILESASTNQTSMYLCASSRSVAGSYEQYFGPGTRLTVT.

In this sample, this clone turned up a few times. In DNA, the CDR3 is TGTGCCAGCACCGAGTCCCCCCGTTATGGCTACACCTTC. Its translation: CASTESPRYGYTF. The chain links TRBV6-5 to TRBJ1-2; no firm D call. The length of the CDR3 is 13 residues. CDR1 is MNHEY, CDR2 SVGAGI, per germline. Between the trimmed V and J ends, which lost 7 bases and 5 bases, there was a span of 14 bases.

This clone was counted only a few times. V is TRBV7-3 and J is TRBJ2-1, with 7 bases that match TRBD1. V lost 5 bases, J lost 8 bases, and 9 bases stayed unmatched. The CDR3 totals 14 residues. Germline V gives CDR1 SGHTA, CDR2 FQGTGA. CDR3 protein: CASSLDRVRDEQFF. The CDR3 coding sequence is TGTGCCAGCAGCCTTGACAGGGTAAGAGATGAGCAGTTCTTC.

This clone occurred a few times. V usage is TRBV19 and J usage is TRBJ2-2; TRBD1 aligns across 7 bases. V shed 8 bases and J 6 bases; nucleotides not matched to a gene: 9. This CDR3 has 14 residues. Per the germline V gene, CDR1 is LNHDA and CDR2 is SQIVND (reference sequence). This CDR3 is CASWDSQRAGELFF. The CDR3, as DNA: TGTGCCAGTTGGGACAGCCAGAGGGCCGGGGAGCTGTTTTTT.

This clone occurred a few times. CDR3 loop: CASRPTGGSNEQYF. In DNA, the CDR3 is TGTGCCAGCAGACCGACAGGGGGCTCGAACGAGCAGTACTTC. The J gene is TRBJ2-7, the V gene TRBV7-9; 10 nucleotides agree with TRBD1. Germline V gene lookup returns CDR1 SEHNR and CDR2 FQNEAQ (reference sequence). This CDR3 is built from 14 residues. The ends lost 6 bases at V and 5 bases at J; junction bases unmatched: 7.

This chain links TRBV11-2 with TRBJ1-1, with D unclear. Looked up from germline, CDR1 is SGHAT and CDR2 is FQNNGV. The V and J ends lost 4 bases and 10 bases respectively, with 10 bases between them. The CDR3 length is 11 residues. The CDR3: CASSSGSGAFF. The CDR3 nucleotides read TGTGCCAGCAGCTCCGGGTCGGGAGCTTTCTTT.

The chain couples TRBV10-3 to TRBJ1-5; 8 bases match TRBD1. Germline V CDR1 and CDR2: ENHRY, SYGVKD. The CDR3 consists of 12 residues. The V gene end was trimmed by 10 bases and the J gene end by 4 bases; junction bases not matched to a gene: 3. The CDR3 sequence: CASGDRNQPQHF. The CDR3 DNA sequence: TGTGCCAGCGGGGACAGGAATCAGCCCCAGCATTTT.

In its sample, this clone was seen a few times. The rearrangement uses TRBV6-5 and TRBJ1-5; weak D call: TRBD1 (5 bases). The V gene's germline CDR1 is MNHEY and CDR2 SVGAGI. V dropped 5 bases and J dropped 7 bases, with 15 bases sitting between them. This CDR3 has 14 amino acids. CDR3 DNA sequence: TGTGCCAGCAGTAGCCCGCAGGGTACCCAGCCCCAGCATTTT. This translates into CASSSPQGTQPQHF.

The sample holds many counts of this clone. The V call is TRBV7-9, the J call TRBJ2-3; 10 positions match TRBD2. The J segment lost 6 bases and the V segment lost 7 bases, leaving 4 bases of the junction unmatched. This CDR3 comprises 13 residues. Germline lookup yields CDR1 SEHNR and CDR2 FQNEAQ (reference sequence). CDR3 coding DNA: TGTGCCAGCATGAGTAGCGGGAGGGATACGCAGTATTTT. This codes for CASMSSGRDTQYF.

This sequence joins TRBV9 and TRBJ1-6; D is possibly TRBD1 (5 bases). The ends were cut back, 4 bases at V and 10 bases at J, with 18 bases in the middle. Germline V CDR1 and CDR2: SGDLS, YYNGEE. There are 15 residues in the CDR3. The CDR3: CASSRDDGTSSPLHF. In DNA form, the CDR3 reads TGTGCCAGCAGCCGAGACGACGGGACTTCCTCACCCCTCCACTTT. Complete variable domain (other parts from reference TRBV9 and TRBJ1-6): DSGVTQTPKHLITATGQRVTLRCSPRSGDLSVYWYQQSLDQGLQFLIQYYNGEERAKGNILERFSAQQFPDLHSELNLSSLELGDSALYFCASSRDDGTSSPLHFGNGTRLTVT.

The chain uses TRBV28 and TRBJ1-2; possibly TRBD1 for D (6 bases). Trimming shortened V by 5 bases and J by 2 bases, and 9 bases separated the two germline ends. This CDR3 region has 13 residues. The V gene's germline CDR1 is MDHEN and CDR2 SYDVKM. The CDR3 DNA reads TGTGCCAGCAGTGACACAGGGAACTATGGCTACACCTTC. Translating gives CASSDTGNYGYTF.

This chain joins TRBV7-2 and TRBJ2-7, with 7 bases fitting TRBD1. The ends lost 5 bases at V and 2 bases at J; junction bases unmatched: 3. The V gene's germline CDR1 is SGHTA and CDR2 FQGNSA. The CDR3 consists of 13 residues. DNA of the CDR3: TGTGCCAGCAGCCACAGGGGAACCTACGAGCAGTACTTC. Its translation is CASSHRGTYEQYF. The variable domain in full, completed from reference TRBV7-2 and TRBJ2-7, reads GAGVSQSPSNKVTEKGKDVELRCDPISGHTALYWYRQSLGQGLEFLIYFQGNSAPDKSGLPSDRFSAERTGGSVSTLTIQRTQQEDSAVYLCASSHRGTYEQYFGPGTRLTVT.

V usage is TRBV9 and J usage is TRBJ1-1; D unresolved. V was shortened by 0 bases and J by 7 bases, with 7 bases between the two germline ends. Germline loops: CDR1 SGDLS, CDR2 YYNGEE. The CDR3 runs to 12 residues. The CDR3 reads CASSVGSDEAFF. The CDR3 bases are TGTGCCAGCAGCGTAGGGAGCGATGAAGCTTTCTTT. Based on the CDR3 plus reference TRBV9 and TRBJ1-1, the full variable domain is DSGVTQTPKHLITATGQRVTLRCSPRSGDLSVYWYQQSLDQGLQFLIQYYNGEERAKGNILERFSAQQFPDLHSELNLSSLELGDSALYFCASSVGSDEAFFGQGTRLTVV.

The rearrangement uses TRBV27 and TRBJ1-1; D is possibly TRBD1 (5 bases). Germline loops: CDR1 MNHEY, CDR2 SMNVEV (reference sequence). Trimming took off 7 bases at V and 0 bases at J, with 9 bases between the two ends. The CDR3 consists of 13 residues. CDR3 residues: CASKARVNTEAFF. DNA for the CDR3: TGTGCCAGCAAGGCCAGGGTGAACACTGAAGCTTTCTTT.

The chain joins TRBV27 to TRBJ1-1, with a weak D call TRBD1 (5 bases). Germline loops: CDR1 MNHEY, CDR2 SMNVEV (reference sequence). V lost 5 bases and J lost 4, with 11 bases in between. CDR3 length equals 13 residues. CDR3 region: CASSLPGSTEAFF. In DNA, the CDR3 is TGTGCCAGCAGTCTACCAGGGTCCACTGAAGCTTTCTTT.